This T cell receptor beta chain was captured by sequencing in a study of T cell clusters in autoimmune cytopenias. TRB rearrangements were amplified by touch-down multiplex PCR with mixed TRB-A/B primers. TCRdb reanalyzed the multiplex PCR reads, giving one entry per CDR3 protein sequence and no DNA. This listing includes fewer than 7,500 distinct CDR3 sequences. Per germline, CDR1 MNHEY and CDR2 SVGAGI. The CDR3 has 11 amino acids. This clonotype is called medium-sized based on its frequency. TRB amplification used 250 ng of peripheral blood genomic DNA. This chain connects TRBV6-5 to TRBJ1-2. This TCR was sampled from a human donor with an autoimmune cytopenia or autoimmune hepatitis (not recorded which). Sequences were obtained from peripheral blood. This chain's CDR3 is CASLGGWGYTF.